This TCR beta chain was captured by sequencing in a study of human T cells and chemical hapten exposure. Study-wide context: The use of 2% DPC on around 2 cm by around 2 cm of upper inner arm skin constituted sensitization. General study results and limits: Counts of TCRs expanded at PT1 correlated positively with patch test score.

V dropped 4 bases and J dropped 6 bases, with 7 bases sitting between them. The CDR3 extends over 13 amino acids. Per germline, CDR1 SGHDN and CDR2 FVKESK. The time point here: patch test 3, about 24 weeks after DPC sensitization. Stated treatment: therapeutic diphenylcyclopropenone sensitization with weekly scalp DPC. Participating donors were patients with alopecia, aged 18 to 70 years, considered appropriate candidates for DPC. This clonotype was recorded at least ten times. Its antigen is currently unknown. TCRdb reprocessed the RACE reads via MiXCR and lists one record per CDR3 protein. The sample holds about 84,000 distinct CDR3 sequences, 10% to 14% seen once.

Sequencing used whole blood, obtained in connection with sensitization to the hapten diphenylcyclopropenone (DPC). The chain combines TRBV14 with TRBJ1-6, with D unresolved. This receptor was taken from a woman aged 45-65 years with alopecia areata. Some clones in this sample may be carry-over from other donors' samples. In nucleotides, the CDR3 is TGTGCCAGCAGCCTATACTTTAATTCACCCCTCCACTTT. It is translated as CASSLYFNSPLHF.